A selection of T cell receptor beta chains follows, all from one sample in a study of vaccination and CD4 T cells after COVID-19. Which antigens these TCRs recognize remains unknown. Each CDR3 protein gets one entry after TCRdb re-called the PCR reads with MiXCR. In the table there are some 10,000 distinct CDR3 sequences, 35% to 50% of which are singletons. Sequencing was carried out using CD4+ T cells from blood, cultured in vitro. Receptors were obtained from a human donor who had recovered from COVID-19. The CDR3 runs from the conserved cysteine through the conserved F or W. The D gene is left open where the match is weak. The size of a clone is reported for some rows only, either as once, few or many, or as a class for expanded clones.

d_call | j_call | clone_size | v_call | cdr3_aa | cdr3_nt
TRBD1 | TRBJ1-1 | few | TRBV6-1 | CASSELMGDSTEAFF | TGTGCCAGCAGTGAATTGATGGGGGACAGCACTGAAGCTTTCTTT
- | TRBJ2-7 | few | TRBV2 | CASSEGGLGDDEQYF | TGTGCCAGCAGTGAAGGGGGTCTGGGGGACGACGAGCAGTACTTC
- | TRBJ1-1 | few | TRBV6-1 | CASRELRVGSTEAFF | TGTGCCAGCAGGGAACTCAGGGTCGGGAGCACTGAAGCTTTCTTT
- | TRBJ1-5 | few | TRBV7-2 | CASSYGQLGQPQHF | TGTGCCAGCAGCTACGGACAGTTGGGACAGCCCCAGCATTTT
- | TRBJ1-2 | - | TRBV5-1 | CASSYTEIYGYTF | TGCGCCAGCAGTTACACCGAAATCTATGGCTACACCTTC
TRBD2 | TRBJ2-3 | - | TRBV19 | CASSSGGGTDTQYF | TGTGCCAGTTCGAGCGGGGGGGGCACAGATACGCAGTATTTT
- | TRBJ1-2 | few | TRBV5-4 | CASKFGDYYGYTF | TGTGCCAGCAAATTCGGGGATTACTATGGCTACACCTTC
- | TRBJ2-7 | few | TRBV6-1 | CASRWGGSYEQYF | TGTGCCAGCAGGTGGGGAGGATCCTACGAGCAGTACTTC
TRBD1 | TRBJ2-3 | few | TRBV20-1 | CSARTGFTDTQYF | TGCAGTGCACGGACAGGGTTCACAGATACGCAGTATTTT
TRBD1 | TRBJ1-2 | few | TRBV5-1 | CASSLTGVAGYTF | TGCGCCAGCAGCTTGACAGGGGTAGCGGGCTACACCTTC
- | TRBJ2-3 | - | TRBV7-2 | CASSLASREDTQYF | TGTGCCAGCAGCTTAGCGTCCAGGGAGGATACGCAGTATTTT
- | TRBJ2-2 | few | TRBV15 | CATSRGSNLDTGELFF | TGTGCCACCAGCAGAGGTTCCAACCTAGACACCGGGGAGCTGTTTTTT
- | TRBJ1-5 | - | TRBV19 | CASSISSTGIHQPQHF | TGTGCCAGTAGTATATCATCTACAGGGATTCATCAGCCCCAGCATTTT
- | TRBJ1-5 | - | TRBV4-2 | CASSQSIPLQGGNQPQHF | TGTGCCAGCAGCCAAAGTATTCCTCTACAGGGAGGCAATCAGCCCCAGCATTTT
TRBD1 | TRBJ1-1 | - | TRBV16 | CASSQLVLWDRVTEAFF | TGTGCCAGCAGCCAATTAGTGTTATGGGACAGGGTGACTGAAGCTTTCTTT
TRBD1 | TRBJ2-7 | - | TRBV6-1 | CASSRDRVAYEQYF | TGTGCCAGCAGTCGGGACAGGGTTGCCTACGAGCAGTACTTC
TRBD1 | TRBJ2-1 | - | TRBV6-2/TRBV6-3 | CASSYGTGVRGDEQFF | TGTGCCAGCAGTTACGGGACAGGGGTAAGGGGAGATGAGCAGTTCTTC
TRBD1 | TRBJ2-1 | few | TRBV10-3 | CAISGDRGNYNEQFF | TGTGCCATCAGCGGAGACAGGGGAAACTACAATGAGCAGTTCTTC
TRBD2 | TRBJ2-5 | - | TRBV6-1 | CASKPSGAEQETQYF | TGTGCCAGCAAGCCTAGCGGGGCCGAACAAGAGACCCAGTACTTC
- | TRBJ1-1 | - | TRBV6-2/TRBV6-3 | CASSPRKWGNPEAFF | TGTGCCAGCAGTCCCAGGAAATGGGGAAACCCTGAAGCTTTCTTT
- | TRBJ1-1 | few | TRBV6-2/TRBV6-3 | CASSKPEGSTEAFF | TGTGCCAGCAGTAAGCCCGAGGGGTCGACTGAAGCTTTCTTT
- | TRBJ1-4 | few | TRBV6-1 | CASSTFRGKLFF | TGTGCCAGCAGTACCTTCAGGGGAAAACTGTTTTTT
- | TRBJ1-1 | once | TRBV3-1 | CASSPWGATGTEAFF | TGTGCCAGCAGTCCATGGGGGGCCACGGGCACTGAAGCTTTCTTT
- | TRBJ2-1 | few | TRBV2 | CASSPPARLLDNEQFF | TGTGCCAGCAGCCCGCCTGCCAGGCTACTAGACAATGAGCAGTTCTTC
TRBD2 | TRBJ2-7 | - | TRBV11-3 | CASSLEGLVTYEQYF | TGTGCCAGCAGCTTAGAGGGACTAGTAACCTACGAGCAGTACTTC
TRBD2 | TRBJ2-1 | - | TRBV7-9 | CASSPGASGGLNNEQFF | TGTGCCAGCAGCCCTGGGGCTAGCGGGGGACTCAACAATGAGCAGTTCTTC
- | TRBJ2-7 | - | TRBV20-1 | CSARANNEQHF | TGCAGTGCTAGAGCCAATAACGAGCAGCACTTC
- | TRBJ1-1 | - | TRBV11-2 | CASSSLRQGYTEAFF | TGTGCCAGCAGCTCCCTTCGACAAGGGTACACTGAAGCTTTCTTT
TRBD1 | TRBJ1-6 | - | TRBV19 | CASSIRQGLPLHF | TGTGCCAGTAGTATCCGACAGGGTCTCCCCCTCCACTTT
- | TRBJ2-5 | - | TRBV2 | CAGRDHPKGETQYF | TGTGCCGGAAGGGACCACCCTAAGGGAGAGACCCAGTACTTC
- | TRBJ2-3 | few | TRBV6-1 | CASRPGHITDTQYF | TGTGCCAGCAGACCGGGACACATAACAGATACGCAGTATTTT
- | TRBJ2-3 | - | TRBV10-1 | CASSEGTPDTQYF | TGCGCCAGCAGTGAGGGGACCCCGGATACGCAGTATTTT
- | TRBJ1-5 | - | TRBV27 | CASSLYDRGDQPQHF | TGTGCCAGCAGTTTATACGACCGAGGGGATCAGCCCCAGCATTTT
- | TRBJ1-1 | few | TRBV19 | CASSTTGRLINTEAFF | TGTGCCAGTAGTACCACGGGCCGGTTGATAAACACTGAAGCTTTCTTT
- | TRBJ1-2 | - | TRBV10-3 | CAISELAGYYGYTF | TGTGCCATCAGTGAGTTGGCAGGTTACTATGGCTACACCTTC
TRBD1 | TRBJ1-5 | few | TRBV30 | CAWSIRQGDQPQHF | TGTGCCTGGAGTATTCGACAGGGGGATCAGCCCCAGCATTTT
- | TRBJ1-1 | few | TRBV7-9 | CASSQGQGTEAFF | TGTGCCAGCAGCCAGGGGCAGGGCACTGAAGCTTTCTTT
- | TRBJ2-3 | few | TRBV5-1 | CASSLMGAPTDTQYF | TGCGCCAGCAGCTTGATGGGGGCCCCCACAGATACGCAGTATTTT
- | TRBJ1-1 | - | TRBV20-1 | CSADDSSSEAFF | TGCAGTGCTGATGACTCTTCCTCCGAAGCTTTCTTT
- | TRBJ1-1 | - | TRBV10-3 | CATIPGQNTEAFF | TGTGCCACCATCCCCGGGCAAAACACTGAAGCTTTCTTT
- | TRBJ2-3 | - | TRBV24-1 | CATSDVHTDTQYF | TGTGCCACCAGTGATGTCCACACAGATACGCAGTATTTT
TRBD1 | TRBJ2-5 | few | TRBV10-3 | CAISESAGGRETQYF | TGTGCCATCAGTGAGTCGGCAGGGGGCAGAGAGACCCAGTACTTC
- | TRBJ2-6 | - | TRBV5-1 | CASSWILSSGANVLTF | TGCGCCAGCAGCTGGATTCTAAGCTCTGGGGCCAACGTCCTGACTTTC
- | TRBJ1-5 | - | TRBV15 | CATSRDRNQGVRPQHF | TGTGCCACCAGCAGAGATAGGAACCAAGGGGTGCGGCCCCAGCATTTT
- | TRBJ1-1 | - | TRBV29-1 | CSVKSYNAAFF | TGCAGCGTTAAAAGTTATAATGCAGCTTTCTTT
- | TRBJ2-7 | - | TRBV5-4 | CASSRTQGPRNYEQYF | TGTGCCAGCAGCCGAACACAGGGTCCGCGAAACTACGAGCAGTACTTC
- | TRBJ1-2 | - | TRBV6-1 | CASSAGTPDGYTF | TGTGCCAGCAGTGCCGGGACTCCGGATGGCTACACCTTC
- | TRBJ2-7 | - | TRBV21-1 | CASSKSGLTDRGKYEQYF | TGTGCCAGCAGCAAATCGGGCCTAACGGACAGGGGAAAATACGAGCAGTACTTC
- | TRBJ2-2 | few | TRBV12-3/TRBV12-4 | CASSFRGLHSNTGELFF | TGTGCCAGCAGTTTTCGCGGGCTACACTCGAACACCGGGGAGCTGTTTTTT
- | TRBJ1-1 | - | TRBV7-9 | CASSPGGVNTEAFF | TGTGCCAGCAGCCCCGGCGGCGTGAACACTGAAGCTTTCTTT
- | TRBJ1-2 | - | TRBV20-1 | CSATGKFYGYTF | TGCAGTGCTACTGGGAAGTTCTATGGCTACACCTTC
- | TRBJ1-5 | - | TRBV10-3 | CAISETGIGQPQHF | TGTGCCATCAGTGAAACAGGCATCGGTCAGCCCCAGCATTTT
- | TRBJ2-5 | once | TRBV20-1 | CSARPQETQYF | TGCAGTGCTAGACCACAAGAGACCCAGTACTTC
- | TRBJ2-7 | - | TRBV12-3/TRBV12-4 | CASSFWGAQQYF | TGTGCCAGCAGTTTTTGGGGGGCTCAGCAGTACTTC
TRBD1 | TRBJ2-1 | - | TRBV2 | CASSESQGALYNEQFF | TGTGCCAGCAGTGAATCACAGGGGGCGCTCTACAATGAGCAGTTCTTC
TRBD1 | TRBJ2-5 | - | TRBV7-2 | CASSLAGTGLRETQYF | TGTGCCAGCAGCTTAGCCGGGACAGGGCTAAGGGAGACCCAGTACTTC